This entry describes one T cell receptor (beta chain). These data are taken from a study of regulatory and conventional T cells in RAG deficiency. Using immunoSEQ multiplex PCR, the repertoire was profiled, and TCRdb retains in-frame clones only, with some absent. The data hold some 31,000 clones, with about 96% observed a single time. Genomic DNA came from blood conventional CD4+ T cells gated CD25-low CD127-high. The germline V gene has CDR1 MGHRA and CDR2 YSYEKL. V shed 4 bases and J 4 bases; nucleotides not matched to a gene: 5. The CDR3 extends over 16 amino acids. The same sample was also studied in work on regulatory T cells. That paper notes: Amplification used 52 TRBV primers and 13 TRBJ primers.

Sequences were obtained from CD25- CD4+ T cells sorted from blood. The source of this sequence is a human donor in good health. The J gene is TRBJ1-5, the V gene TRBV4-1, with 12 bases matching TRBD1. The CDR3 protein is CASSPGTGGKNQPQHF. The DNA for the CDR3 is TGCGCCAGCAGCCCCGGGACAGGGGGCAAGAATCAGCCCCAGCATTTT.